Many counts were recorded for the clone carrying this T cell receptor beta chain. Antigen specificity is unknown. This record comes from a study of T cells in Graves' hyperthyroidism and ophthalmopathy. CDR3 length equals 12 residues. Trimming cost V 5 bases and J 7 bases, with 9 bases left between them. Germline assignment: CDR1 SGHTA and CDR2 FQGNSA. Study results and caveats: Separation of ophthalmopathy from stable hyperthyroidism was achieved by a 13 V-J model.

RNA transcripts gave rise to amplified TCR beta CDR3 regions. HTBI primers were used for first-round RT-PCR of the TCR CDR3. TCRdb re-called the multiplex PCR reads through MiXCR, storing one row per CDR3 protein. The profile covers under 350,000 distinct CDR3 sequences, with 18% appearing a single time and 45% to 50% taken by the ten largest. Input material: blood. The TCR sequence derives from a woman aged 45-65 years with Graves' hyperthyroidism. The chain has TRBV7-2 and TRBJ2-4, with a possible D match to TRBD1 (6 bases). CDR3 loop: CASSEGENIQYF. CDR3 coding DNA: TGTGCCAGCAGCGAGGGGGAGAACATTCAGTACTTC. The whole variable domain, remainder taken from reference TRBV7-2 and TRBJ2-4, is GAGVSQSPSNKVTEKGKDVELRCDPISGHTALYWYRQSLGQGLEFLIYFQGNSAPDKSGLPSDRFSAERTGGSVSTLTIQRTQQEDSAVYLCASSEGENIQYFGAGTRLSVL.